This T cell receptor (beta chain) was identified during a study of cytomegalovirus exposure and HLA in healthy donors. CDR3 size: 16 residues. Germline V gene data show CDR1 as SGHTS and CDR2 as YDEGEE. V gave up 1 base and J gave up 3 bases, with 15 bases separating them. The primer mix had 60 Vbeta and 13 Jbeta primers. Measured with immunoSEQ multiplex PCR; TCRdb has only the in-frame clones, and not every one. There are about 130,000 clones in the sample; around 78% occur only once, and approximately 1.7% lies in the top ten. Donors were nominally healthy when sampled, though unrecorded immune exposures were likely. Points from the study as a whole: When presence/absence was analysed, sequencing depth was taken to be roughly uniform across donors. Analysis was carried out at a later point, and it linked a missense DCLRE1C variant to TCR beta V- and J-gene trimming. HLA allele associations emerged for about 16,000 TCR beta sequences in a later analysis, at 0.05 false discovery rate.

In regard to this clone: Its antigen is as yet unknown.

The sample consisted of PBMCs. The chain combines TRBV5-8 with TRBJ2-3; D may be TRBD1 (5 bases). The receptor's source is a woman in her forties or fifties in good health and CMV-seronegative. As DNA, the CDR3 is TGTGCCAGCAGCTTGCAACAGGTCATTGTAACAGATACGCAGTATTTT. Translated, it gives CASSLQQVIVTDTQYF.